This T cell receptor (beta chain) is drawn from a study of T cell responses to AZD1222 COVID-19 vaccine (dated by TCRdb to the early 2020s). In the study overall: TCR sequencing covered 233 trial participants: 200 to 220 given two doses of AZD1222 and 26 given two doses of MenACWY control vaccine. Trial participants were enrolled into age subgroups of 18-55, 56-69 and 70-plus years, which contained 148, 28 and 57 TCR-sequenced participants, respectively.

With regard to this clone: Its antigen is unknown. Within one base of it there is no much larger clone, and no base qualities were kept.

What the study reported, not specific to this receptor: In the small 56-69-year group, the increase in depth fell short of significance, most likely because of low power. Spike-specific TCR breadth and depth rose significantly after two AZD1222 doses compared with day 0 and with MenACWY recipients. Participants were mostly white British, with more females than males. The authors suggested clonal diversity may have been underestimated. CD4 TCRs associated with the vaccine covered the entire spike protein, and the dominant responses were in regions 160-218 and 743-854. Because no day 14 peak-response samples were available, the repertoires could be characterized only after the peak T cell response. Reportedly, almost half of the unique spike-specific TCRs recognized epitopes lying outside the regions that are mutated in the B.1.351 and B.1.1.7 variants. Only five to seven AZD1222 recipients were SARS-CoV-2 seropositive at baseline, limiting conclusions about previously exposed vaccinees.

The CDR3 regions of human TCRbeta chains were subjected to immunosequencing. In the paper's pipeline: TCRs in the repertoires were matched against a reference library of SARS-CoV-2-specific TCRs that had been generated with the MIRA antigen-specificity platform. Breadth was defined as the fraction of unique TCRs that were SARS-CoV-2-associated. Depth was defined as the fraction of total T cells that were SARS-CoV-2-associated. Using the MIRA data, each spike-specific TCR was mapped to the spike region that the TCR reacts to and placed in a CD4 or CD8 class. Log10-transformed breadth and depth values were compared by one-way ANOVA with Sidak's multiple comparisons tests. Not all clones reach the TCRdb copy of this immuneACCESS table, which keeps in-frame sequences only. Checked studies attribute under half of the gap to unresolved V genes and leave the rest unexplained. For V, J and clone size, that table is used; D and trimming come from the DNA. This sample is represented by roughly 150,000 clones; 90% to 95% of them were singletons. The ten largest account for approximately 6.9% of the sample.

The germline V gene yields MNHEY for CDR1 and SVGAGI for CDR2. Including the terminal cysteine and phenylalanine, the CDR3 comprises 14 residues. Of the read, only the CDR3 DNA is kept; its 42 bases are in frame from base 1. V and J are truncated by 6 bases and 7 bases respectively, leaving an intervening sequence of 18 bases. The time point label of this sample denotes: about 28 days (+/-7) after the second vaccine dose. AZD1222 recipients given second doses at about 4 weeks or at about 12 weeks were pooled, since spike-specific TCR depth and breadth were not found to differ between the two schedules. Samples from vaccinated people were obtained from the UK trials COV001 and COV002, which included a single-blind randomized controlled phase 2/3 trial of AZD1222 (ChAdOx1 nCoV-19) in healthy adults. For TCRbeta chain sequencing, PBMC samples from trial participants were taken at day 0 and at day 28 after the second dose.

This receptor was identified in an adult who received the AZD1222 COVID-19 vaccine. The sample here was peripheral blood, taken 28 days after the second AZD1222 dose. The sequence links TRBV6-5 to TRBJ1-1; the D region possibly corresponds to TRBD1 (5 bases align). The CDR3: CASRGGGVSGEAFF. The nucleotide sequence reads TGTGCCAGCAGGGGTGGGGGAGTGAGTGGTGAAGCTTTCTTT.